The 24 T cell receptor beta chains below were found in one sample sequenced in a study of human T cells and chemical hapten exposure. Time point indicated: patch test 3, about 24 weeks after DPC sensitization. Treatment of the sample: therapeutic diphenylcyclopropenone sensitization with weekly scalp DPC. TCRdb re-called the RACE reads through MiXCR, storing one row per CDR3 protein. This table has 120,000 or so distinct CDR3 sequences, around 11% appearing once. The sample was whole blood, taken in connection with sensitization to the hapten diphenylcyclopropenone (DPC). These receptors originate from a woman aged 45-65 years with alopecia areata. Some clones in this sample may be carry-over from other donors' samples.

A few counts support this clonotype. The chain's CDR3 is CASSKGQGIYEQYF. The DNA for the CDR3 is TGTGCCAGCAGCAAGGGACAGGGGATCTACGAGCAGTACTTC. The V call is TRBV7-9, the J call TRBJ2-7, with 10 bases aligning to TRBD1. This CDR3 comprises 14 residues. The V and J ends lost 5 bases and 3 bases, in that order; junction bases with no gene match: 4. Germline V gene sequence: CDR1 SEHNR, CDR2 FQNEAQ (reference sequence).

This clonotype was seen more than once but under ten times. This chain uses TRBV6-5 with TRBJ2-6; either TRBD1 or TRBD2 may fit D (6 bases each). CDR3 length: 17 amino acids. Trimming stripped 2 bases from V and 3 bases from J, with 14 bases between. CDR1 is MNHEY, CDR2 SVGAGI, per germline. CDR3 loop: CASSYADRRDGANVLTF. The DNA for the CDR3 is TGTGCCAGCAGTTACGCAGACAGGAGGGATGGGGCCAACGTCCTGACTTTC.

The gene calls are TRBV20-1 and TRBJ2-3; 7 bases are a match to TRBD1. This CDR3 region has 14 residues. V lost 5 bases to trimming and J lost 4 bases; unmatched junction nucleotides: 9. Germline lookup yields CDR1 DFQATT and CDR2 SNEGSKA (reference sequence). The CDR3 loop is CSALHRGVADTQYF. The CDR3 coding sequence is TGCAGTGCTCTCCACAGGGGAGTAGCAGATACGCAGTATTTT.

This clonotype was observed many times. In DNA form, the CDR3 reads TGCAGTGCTAGAGATCCGGGCATGGGAAGAGAAGGCGAGCAGTACTTC. It yields the protein CSARDPGMGREGEQYF. The V call is TRBV20-1, the J call TRBJ2-7; D remains unclear. The V end lost 0 bases, the J end lost 6 bases, and 21 bases lay between the germline ends. The CDR3 has 16 residues. In germline, CDR1 is DFQATT, CDR2 SNEGSKA (reference sequence).

J is TRBJ2-1 and V is TRBV27, with 8 bases matching TRBD1. Looked up from germline, CDR1 is MNHEY and CDR2 is SMNVEV (reference sequence). The V and J ends lost 6 bases and 5 bases, in that order; junction bases with no gene match: 6. The CDR3 has 14 residues. The CDR3 sequence: CASSRQGKNNEQFF. The CDR3 DNA reads TGTGCCAGCAGCCGACAGGGGAAGAACAATGAGCAGTTCTTC.

This rearrangement joins TRBV10-1 to TRBJ2-3; D perhaps matches TRBD2 (6 bases). The germline CDR1 and CDR2 sequences are WNHNN and SYGVQD (reference sequence). This CDR3 has 14 residues. Trimming removed 5 bases from V and 3 bases from J, with 12 bases in between. CDR3 sequence (DNA): TGCGCCAGCAGTTCGGAGGGGAGGACAGATACGCAGTATTTT. Its translation: CASSSEGRTDTQYF.

J is TRBJ1-2 and V is TRBV5-1; 8 bases match TRBD1. The J segment lost 6 bases and the V segment lost 5 bases, leaving 6 bases of the junction unmatched. Germline CDR1 is SGHRS and CDR2 is YFSETQ. This CDR3 spans 13 amino acids. CDR3 loop: CASSLDRGHGYTF. In nucleotides, the CDR3 is TGCGCCAGCAGTCTTGACAGGGGACATGGCTACACCTTC.

The CDR3 DNA is TGTGCCACCAGCATCCCCGGGACGGACAAAAACATTCAGTACTTC. This sequence encodes CATSIPGTDKNIQYF. The V and J genes are TRBV15 and TRBJ2-4; tentatively, D is TRBD1 or TRBD2 (5 bases each). The germline V gene encodes CDR1 LNHNV and CDR2 YYDKDF (reference sequence). Trimming stripped 4 bases from V and 3 bases from J, with 13 bases between. The CDR3 loop spans 15 amino acids. The full variable domain, its missing parts supplied by reference TRBV15 and TRBJ2-4, is DAMVIQNPRYQVTQFGKPVTLSCSQTLNHNVMYWYQQKSSQAPKLLFHYYDKDFNNEADTPDNFQSRRPNTSFCFLDIRSPGLGDTAMYLCATSIPGTDKNIQYFGAGTRLSVL.

There are a few counts of this clonotype. The chain has TRBV6-5 and TRBJ1-4, with D possibly being TRBD1 (6 bases). Germline CDR1 is MNHEY and CDR2 is SVGAGI. The CDR3 contains 15 residues. Trimming took off 2 bases at V and 8 bases at J, with 15 bases between the two ends. This CDR3 reads CASSYGGGSREKLFF. The CDR3 DNA follows: TGTGCCAGCAGTTACGGGGGGGGCTCTCGAGAAAAACTGTTTTTT.

The V gene is TRBV20-1, the J gene TRBJ2-3, with 10 bases aligning to TRBD2. The V and J ends lost 3 bases and 4 bases, in that order; junction bases with no gene match: 7. Germline V gives CDR1 DFQATT, CDR2 SNEGSKA (reference sequence). This CDR3 spans 15 amino acids. The CDR3 here is CSASPLAGVPDTQYF. The DNA for the CDR3 is TGCAGTGCTAGTCCTCTAGCGGGAGTCCCAGATACGCAGTATTTT.

The chain links TRBV27 to TRBJ1-1; the D is unclear. Germline V gene lookup returns CDR1 MNHEY and CDR2 SMNVEV (reference sequence). V was pared by 3 bases and J by 1 base, with 9 bases between. CDR3 length equals 14 residues. CDR3: CASSLKGWNTEAFF. The CDR3, as DNA: TGTGCCAGCAGTTTGAAGGGTTGGAACACTGAAGCTTTCTTT.

A few counts support this clonotype. This chain joins TRBV7-2 and TRBJ1-2; no reliable D call. The length of the CDR3 is 15 residues. Per the germline V gene, CDR1 is SGHTA and CDR2 is FQGNSA. Trimming took off 5 bases at V and 3 bases at J, with 16 bases between the two ends. CDR3: CASSSVEAPHYGYTF. CDR3 nucleotide sequence: TGTGCCAGCAGCAGTGTAGAGGCGCCGCACTATGGCTACACCTTC.

The sample holds a few counts of this clonotype. The V call is TRBV7-9, the J call TRBJ2-7, with a tentative D call TRBD1 (6 bases). Germline-derived CDR1 and CDR2 are SEHNR and FQNEAQ (reference sequence). The germline V and J ends were trimmed by 2 bases and 7 bases, with 24 bases remaining between them. The CDR3 length is 17 residues. The CDR3 sequence is CASSLTLAGAIDGEQYF. The CDR3 DNA reads as TGTGCCAGCAGCTTAACGTTGGCAGGGGCTATCGATGGGGAGCAGTACTTC.

The table lists this clonotype with a few counts. The rearrangement links TRBV6-2 or TRBV6-3 to TRBJ1-5; unclear D gene. In germline, CDR1 is MNHEY, CDR2 SVGEGT. The germline V and J ends were trimmed by 3 bases and 5 bases, with 8 bases remaining between them. The CDR3 is 13 residues long. This CDR3 reads CASSYNGDQPQHF. The CDR3 DNA reads as TGTGCCAGCAGTTATAACGGGGATCAGCCCCAGCATTTT.

This clonotype was detected many times. This sequence joins TRBV25-1 and TRBJ2-5; 7 nucleotides agree with TRBD2. Per the germline V gene, CDR1 is MGHDK and CDR2 is SYGVNS. The V segment lost 4 bases and the J segment 4 bases; nucleotides outside the gene matches: 6. The CDR3 length is 14 residues. CDR3: CASSARPGGETQYF. Written as DNA, the CDR3 is TGTGCCAGCAGTGCGCGCCCGGGGGGAGAGACCCAGTACTTC.

This clonotype was counted a few times. This chain uses TRBV7-9 with TRBJ2-4; no reliable D call. The V end lost 4 bases, the J end lost 8 bases, and 9 bases lay between the germline ends. Germline V lookup: CDR1 SEHNR, CDR2 FQNEAQ (reference sequence). CDR3 length: 12 amino acids. The CDR3 loop reads CASSSDWHIQYF. The CDR3 DNA reads as TGTGCCAGCAGCTCGGATTGGCACATTCAGTACTTC.

The V and J genes are TRBV5-4 and TRBJ2-2, with a tentative D call TRBD1 (5 bases). Trimming took off 4 bases at V and 1 base at J, with 11 bases between the two ends. The CDR3 extends over 15 amino acids. Germline CDR1 reads SGHNT; CDR2 reads YYREEE (reference sequence). The CDR3 reads CASSADSLNTGELFF. The DNA for the CDR3 is TGTGCCAGCAGCGCTGACAGCCTGAACACCGGGGAGCTGTTTTTT. Complete variable domain (other parts from reference TRBV5-4 and TRBJ2-2): ETGVTQSPTHLIKTRGQQVTLRCSSQSGHNTVSWYQQALGQGPQFIFQYYREEENGRGNFPPRFSGLQFPNYSSELNVNALELDDSALYLCASSADSLNTGELFFGEGSRLTVL.

The J gene is TRBJ1-2, the V gene TRBV12-3 or TRBV12-4; D not resolved. Trimming stripped 5 bases from V and 1 base from J, with 8 bases between. The CDR3 length is 13 residues. The CDR3, as DNA: TGTGCCAGCAGTACCAGCCTTAACTATGGCTACACCTTC. This translates into CASSTSLNYGYTF.

The chain combines TRBV7-9 with TRBJ2-5; D is ambiguous. The CDR3 extends over 14 amino acids. The V end was cut by 1 base, the J end by 2 bases, with 8 bases between. Germline V gene lookup returns CDR1 SEHNR and CDR2 FQNEAQ (reference sequence). CDR3 bases: TGTGCCAGCAGCTTAGAAGTACAGCAAGAGACCCAGTACTTC. Translated: CASSLEVQQETQYF.

This clonotype occurred a few times. This chain uses TRBV6-2 or TRBV6-3 with TRBJ2-7, with a possible D match to TRBD2 (5 bases). Germline V gene sequence: CDR1 MNHEY, CDR2 SVGEGT. The CDR3 contains 14 residues. With 6 bases removed from V and 7 bases from J, the gap between germline ends came to 19 bases. Here the CDR3 reads CASSTPADSGEQYF. The CDR3, as DNA: TGTGCCAGCAGCACCCCAGCGGACTCCGGAGAGCAGTACTTC.

This clonotype was detected a few times. This chain links TRBV7-9 with TRBJ2-7, with D possibly TRBD2 on 5 matching bases. The germline gives CDR1 SEHNR, CDR2 FQNEAQ (reference sequence). The CDR3 is made up of 13 amino acids. V was trimmed by 6 bases and J by 2 bases, leaving 11 bases between them. DNA for the CDR3: TGTGCCAGCAGACCCGCGGGTACCTACGAGCAGTACTTC. Protein sequence: CASRPAGTYEQYF.

This clonotype was detected many times. V usage is TRBV3-2 and J usage is TRBJ2-3; the table's D call, TRBD2, was not checked against the DNA. TRBV3-2 is shown as a pseudogene. The CDR3 consists of 14 residues. CDR3 residues: CASSRGSGSDTQYF. Written as DNA, the CDR3 is TGTGCCAGCAGCCGCGGGAGTGGGTCAGATACGCAGTATTTT.

This clonotype showed up just a few times. The rearrangement links TRBV12-3 or TRBV12-4 to TRBJ2-3; no definite D call. The CDR3 is 13 residues long. Trimming removed 7 bases at V and 2 bases at J, with 10 bases between. The CDR3 loop reads CASTPESTDTQYF. The DNA of the CDR3 is TGTGCCAGCACTCCAGAGTCCACAGATACGCAGTATTTT.

The chain uses TRBV6-2 or TRBV6-3 and TRBJ1-6, with 9 bases matching TRBD1. With V trimmed by 6 bases and J by 10 bases, 10 bases remained unmatched. The CDR3 contains 15 residues. Germline-derived CDR1 and CDR2 are MNHEY and SVGEGT. CDR3 bases: TGTGCCAGCAGAGAGACAGGGGGAGGCGGATCACCCCTCCACTTT. Translated: CASRETGGGGSPLHF.